This T cell receptor (beta chain) was captured by sequencing in a study of blood T cell repertoires in COVID-19. Sequenced by immunoSEQ multiplex PCR; TCRdb stores in-frame clones only, minus some. This table has 90,000 to 130,000 clones, approximately 88% appearing once. Germline-derived CDR1 and CDR2 are MNHNS and SASEGT. V dropped 3 bases and J dropped 0; count of bases not matched to a gene: 0. The CDR3 length is 16 residues. This chain links TRBV6-1 with TRBJ2-1; 12 positions agree with TRBD2. This receptor was obtained from a woman between 65 and 79 years old with acute or convalescent COVID-19. Sequenced: peripheral blood. CDR3 coding DNA: TGTGCCAGCAGTGAGACTAGCGGGGGCTCCTACAATGAGCAGTTCTTC. It yields the protein CASSETSGGSYNEQFF.